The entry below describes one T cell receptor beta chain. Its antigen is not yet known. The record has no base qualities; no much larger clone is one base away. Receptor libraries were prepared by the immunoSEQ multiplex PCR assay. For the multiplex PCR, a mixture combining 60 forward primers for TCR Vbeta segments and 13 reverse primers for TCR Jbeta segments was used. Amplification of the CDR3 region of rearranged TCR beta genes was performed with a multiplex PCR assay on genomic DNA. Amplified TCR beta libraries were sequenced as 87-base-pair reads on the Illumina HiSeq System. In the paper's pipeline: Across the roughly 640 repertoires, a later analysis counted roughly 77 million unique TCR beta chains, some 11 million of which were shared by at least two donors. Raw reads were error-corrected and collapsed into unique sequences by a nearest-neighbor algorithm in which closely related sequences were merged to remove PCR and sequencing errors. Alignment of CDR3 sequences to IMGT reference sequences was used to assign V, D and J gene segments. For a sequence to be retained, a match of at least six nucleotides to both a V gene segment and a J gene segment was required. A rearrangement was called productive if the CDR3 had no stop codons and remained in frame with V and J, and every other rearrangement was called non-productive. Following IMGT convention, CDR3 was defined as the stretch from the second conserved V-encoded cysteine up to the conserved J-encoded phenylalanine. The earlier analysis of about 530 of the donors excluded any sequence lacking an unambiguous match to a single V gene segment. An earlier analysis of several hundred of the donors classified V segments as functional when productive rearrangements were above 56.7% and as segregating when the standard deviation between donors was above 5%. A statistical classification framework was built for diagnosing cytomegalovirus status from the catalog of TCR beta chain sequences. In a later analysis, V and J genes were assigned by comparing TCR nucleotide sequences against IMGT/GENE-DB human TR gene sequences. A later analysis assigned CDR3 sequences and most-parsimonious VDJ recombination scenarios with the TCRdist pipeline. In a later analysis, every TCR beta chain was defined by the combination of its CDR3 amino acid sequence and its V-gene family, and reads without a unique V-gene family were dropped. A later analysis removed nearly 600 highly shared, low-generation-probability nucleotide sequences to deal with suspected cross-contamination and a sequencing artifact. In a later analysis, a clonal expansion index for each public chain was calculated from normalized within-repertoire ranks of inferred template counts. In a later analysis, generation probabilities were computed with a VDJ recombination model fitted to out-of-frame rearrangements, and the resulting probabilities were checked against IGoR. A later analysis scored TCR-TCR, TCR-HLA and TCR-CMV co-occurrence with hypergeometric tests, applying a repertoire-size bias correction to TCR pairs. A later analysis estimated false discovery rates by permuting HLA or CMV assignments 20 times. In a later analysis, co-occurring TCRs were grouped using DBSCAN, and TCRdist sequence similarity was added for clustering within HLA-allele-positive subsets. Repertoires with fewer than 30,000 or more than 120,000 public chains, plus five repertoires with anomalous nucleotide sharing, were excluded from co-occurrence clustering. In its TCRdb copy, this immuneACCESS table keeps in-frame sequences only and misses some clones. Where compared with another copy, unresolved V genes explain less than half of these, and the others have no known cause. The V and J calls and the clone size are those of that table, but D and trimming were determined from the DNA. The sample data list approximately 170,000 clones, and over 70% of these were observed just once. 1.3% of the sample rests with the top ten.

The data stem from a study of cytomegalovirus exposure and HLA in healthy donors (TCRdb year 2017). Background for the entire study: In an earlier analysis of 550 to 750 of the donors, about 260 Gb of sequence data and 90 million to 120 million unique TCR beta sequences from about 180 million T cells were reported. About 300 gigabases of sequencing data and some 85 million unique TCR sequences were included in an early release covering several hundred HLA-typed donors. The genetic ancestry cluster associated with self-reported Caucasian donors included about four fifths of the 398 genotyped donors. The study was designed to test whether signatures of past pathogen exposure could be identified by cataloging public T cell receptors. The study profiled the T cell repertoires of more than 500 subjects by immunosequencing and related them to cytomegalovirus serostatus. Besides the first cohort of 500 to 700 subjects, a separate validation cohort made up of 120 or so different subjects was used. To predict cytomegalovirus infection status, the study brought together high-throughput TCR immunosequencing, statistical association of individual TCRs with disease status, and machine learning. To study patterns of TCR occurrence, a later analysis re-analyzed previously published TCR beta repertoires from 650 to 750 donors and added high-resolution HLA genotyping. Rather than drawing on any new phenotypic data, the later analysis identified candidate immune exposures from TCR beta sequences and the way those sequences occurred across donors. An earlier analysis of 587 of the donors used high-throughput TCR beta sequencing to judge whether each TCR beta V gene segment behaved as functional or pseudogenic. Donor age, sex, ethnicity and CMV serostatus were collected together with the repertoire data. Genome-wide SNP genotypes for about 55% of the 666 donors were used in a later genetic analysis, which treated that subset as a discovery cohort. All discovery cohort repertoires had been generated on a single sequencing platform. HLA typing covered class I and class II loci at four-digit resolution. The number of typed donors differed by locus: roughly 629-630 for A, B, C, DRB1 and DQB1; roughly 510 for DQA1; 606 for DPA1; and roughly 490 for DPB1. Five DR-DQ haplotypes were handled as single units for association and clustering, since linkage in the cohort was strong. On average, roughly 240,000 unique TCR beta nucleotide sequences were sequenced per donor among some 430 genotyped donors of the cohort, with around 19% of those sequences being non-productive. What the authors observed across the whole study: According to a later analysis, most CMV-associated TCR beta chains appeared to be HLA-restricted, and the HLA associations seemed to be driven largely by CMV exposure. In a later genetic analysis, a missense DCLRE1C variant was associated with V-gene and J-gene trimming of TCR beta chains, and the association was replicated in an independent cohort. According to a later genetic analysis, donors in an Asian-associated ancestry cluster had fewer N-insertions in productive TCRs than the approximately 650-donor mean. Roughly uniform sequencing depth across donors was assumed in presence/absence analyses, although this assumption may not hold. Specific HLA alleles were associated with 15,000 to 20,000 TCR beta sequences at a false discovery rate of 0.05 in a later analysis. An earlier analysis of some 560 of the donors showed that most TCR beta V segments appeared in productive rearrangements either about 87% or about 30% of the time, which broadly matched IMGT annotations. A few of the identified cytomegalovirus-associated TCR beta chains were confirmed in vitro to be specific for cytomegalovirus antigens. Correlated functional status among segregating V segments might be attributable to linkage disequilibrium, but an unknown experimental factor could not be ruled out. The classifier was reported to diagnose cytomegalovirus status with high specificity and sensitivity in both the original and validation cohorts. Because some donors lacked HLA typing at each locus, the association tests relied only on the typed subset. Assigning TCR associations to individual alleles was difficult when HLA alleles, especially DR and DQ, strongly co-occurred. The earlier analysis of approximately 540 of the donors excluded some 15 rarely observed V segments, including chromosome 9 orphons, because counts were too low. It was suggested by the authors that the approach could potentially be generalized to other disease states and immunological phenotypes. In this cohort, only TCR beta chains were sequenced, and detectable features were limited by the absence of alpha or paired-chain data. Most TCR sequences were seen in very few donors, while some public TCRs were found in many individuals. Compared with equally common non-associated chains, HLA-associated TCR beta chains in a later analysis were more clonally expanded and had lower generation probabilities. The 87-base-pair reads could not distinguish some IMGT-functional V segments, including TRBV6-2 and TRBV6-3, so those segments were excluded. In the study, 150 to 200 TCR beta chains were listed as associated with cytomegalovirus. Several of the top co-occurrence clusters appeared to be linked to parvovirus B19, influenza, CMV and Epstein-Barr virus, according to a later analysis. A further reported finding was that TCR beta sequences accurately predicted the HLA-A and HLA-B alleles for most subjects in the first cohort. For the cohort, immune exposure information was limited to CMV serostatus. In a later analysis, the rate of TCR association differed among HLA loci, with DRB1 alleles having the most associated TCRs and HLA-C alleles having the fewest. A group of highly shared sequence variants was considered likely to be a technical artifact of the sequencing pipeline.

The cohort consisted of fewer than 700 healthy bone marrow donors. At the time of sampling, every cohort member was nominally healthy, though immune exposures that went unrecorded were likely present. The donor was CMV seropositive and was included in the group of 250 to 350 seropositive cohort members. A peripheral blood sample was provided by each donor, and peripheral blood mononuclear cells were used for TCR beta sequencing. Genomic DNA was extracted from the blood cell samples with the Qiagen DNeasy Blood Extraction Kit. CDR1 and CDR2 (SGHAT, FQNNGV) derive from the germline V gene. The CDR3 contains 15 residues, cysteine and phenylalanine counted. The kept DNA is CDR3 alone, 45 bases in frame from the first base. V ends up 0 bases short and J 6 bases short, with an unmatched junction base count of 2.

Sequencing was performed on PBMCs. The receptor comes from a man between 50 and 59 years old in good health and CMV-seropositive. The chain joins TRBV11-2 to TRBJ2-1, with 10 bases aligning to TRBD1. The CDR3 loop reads CASSLDRTGGNEQFF. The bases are TGTGCCAGCAGCTTAGATAGGACAGGGGGCAATGAGCAGTTCTTC.